The entry below describes one T cell receptor (beta chain). Its specificity is not known. The CDR3 is 16 amino acids. The V gene end was trimmed by 0 bases and the J gene end by 5 bases; junction bases not matched to a gene: 7. Per the germline V gene, CDR1 is SGHRS and CDR2 is YFSETQ. The sample is drawn from a study of T-cell reconstitution after alpha-beta-depleted transplantation in children. Study results and limitations: Alpha-beta T cells about two months after transplant reportedly derived from several hundred expanded graft clones.

Preparation of the TCRbeta library was carried out with unique molecular identifiers. TCRdb redid the calling of the PCR reads with MiXCR, one entry per CDR3 protein. The top ten clones hold 2% to 3% of a sample with around 250,000 distinct CDR3 sequences, roughly a quarter of them seen once. This sample comprised PBMCs, obtained before TCRalphabeta/CD19-depleted stem cell transplant. V usage is TRBV5-1 and J usage is TRBJ2-2, with 7 bases matching TRBD1. The TCR comes from a girl aged 2 to 10 with Fanconi anemia, due to receive a stem cell transplant. CDR3: CASSLEGGAGTGELFF. The CDR3 DNA is TGCGCCAGCAGCTTGGAAGGGGGCGCTGGAACCGGGGAGCTGTTTTTT.